Each of the 10 T cell receptor beta chains below was sequenced from the same sample in a study of beta chain features in type 1 diabetes. The authors reverse transcribed all of the isolated RNA, so sequencing captured expressed TCRB transcripts. Clones were sequenced by immunoSEQ multiplex PCR, and TCRdb holds only the in-frame ones, with some missing. The sample contains 680,000 or so clones, roughly 15% of which appear only once. The sequencing input was naive CD4+ T cells from blood. Receptors were obtained from a man between 18 and 35 years old in good health.

This clone was found a few times. The V and J genes are TRBV9 and TRBJ2-7; 9 nucleotides line up with TRBD1. The germline V gene encodes CDR1 SGDLS and CDR2 YYNGEE. CDR3 length equals 14 residues. V lost 3 bases and J lost 5; bases outside the gene matches: 6. CDR3 residues: CASSDRDRVDEQYF. CDR3 in DNA: TGTGCCAGCAGCGACCGGGACAGGGTCGACGAGCAGTACTTC.

The chain links TRBV5-1 to TRBJ2-3; 10 positions match TRBD2. J was trimmed by 4 bases and V by 5 bases; bases with no gene match: 4. This CDR3 comprises 14 residues. Germline V gives CDR1 SGHRS, CDR2 YFSETQ. The CDR3: CASSYLAGADTQYF. The CDR3 region has the DNA TGCGCCAGCAGTTACCTAGCGGGGGCAGATACGCAGTATTTT.

Regarding this clone: Other DNA sequences in this specimen translate into the identical CDR3. The gene calls are TRBV28 and TRBJ2-7; no clear D gene. V was trimmed by 2 bases and J by 3 bases, leaving 5 bases between them. From germline, CDR1 is MDHEN and CDR2 SYDVKM. There are 12 residues in the CDR3. The DNA for the CDR3 is TGTGCCAGCAGTTTACCGGGCTACGAGCAGTACTTC. Its protein product is CASSLPGYEQYF. Using reference TRBV28 and TRBJ2-7 for the parts outside the CDR3, the full variable domain is DVKVTQSSRYLVKRTGEKVFLECVQDMDHENMFWYRQDPGLGLRLIYFSYDVKMKEKGDIPEGYSVSREKKERFSLILESASTNQTSMYLCASSLPGYEQYFGPGTRLTVT.

This clone was recorded a few times. The rearrangement joins TRBV7-2 to TRBJ2-5; D is unclear. The V end lost 4 bases, the J end lost 3 bases, and 12 bases lay between the germline ends. CDR3 length: 14 amino acids. Germline CDR1 is SGHTA and CDR2 is FQGNSA. Here the CDR3 DNA reads TGTGCCAGCAGCTCAGACAATTGGGAAGAGACCCAGTACTTC. Protein product: CASSSDNWEETQYF.

CDR3 bases: TGTGCCAGCAGCAACGAGGGAGGACAGGGAGCCACTGAAGCTTTCTTT. This translates into CASSNEGGQGATEAFF. The chain carries TRBV21-1 and TRBJ1-1; the DNA was not compared with TRBD1, the D call given in the table. TRBV21-1 is recorded as a pseudogene. The length of the CDR3 is 16 residues.

V gene TRBV5-1 combines with J gene TRBJ2-1; D unclear. Trimming took off 4 bases at V and 6 bases at J, with 11 bases between the two ends. Germline CDR1 and CDR2: SGHRS and YFSETQ. There are 13 residues in the CDR3. DNA for the CDR3: TGCGCCAGCAGCAGGGAACCCCCCAATGAGCAGTTCTTC. Amino acid sequence: CASSREPPNEQFF.

This clone has just one count. V and J are TRBV9 and TRBJ2-1; the match to TRBD2 covers 8 bases. From germline, CDR1 is SGDLS and CDR2 YYNGEE. The CDR3 has 15 amino acids. The V and J ends lost 3 bases and 6 bases, in that order; junction bases with no gene match: 8. CDR3 sequence reads: CASSERGLAGNEQFF. The CDR3 DNA reads as TGTGCCAGCAGCGAGCGAGGACTAGCTGGCAATGAGCAGTTCTTC.

The chain is built from TRBV18 and TRBJ2-3, with TRBD1 matching over 7 bases. In germline, CDR1 is KGHSH, CDR2 LQKENI. V was pared by 3 bases and J by 2 bases, with 17 bases of the junction left unmatched. The CDR3 loop spans 19 amino acids. The CDR3 DNA is TGTGCCAGCTCACCGTCGGACAGGCCCAGTAAAAGAAACACAGATACGCAGTATTTT. Its translation: CASSPSDRPSKRNTDTQYF.

Many counts were recorded for this clone. V is TRBV28 and J is TRBJ2-5, with D maybe TRBD2 (6 bases). CDR3 size: 14 residues. CDR1 is MDHEN, CDR2 SYDVKM, per germline. The V gene lost 7 bases and the J gene lost 5 bases, with 17 bases spanning the gap. CDR3 sequence (DNA): TGTGCCAGCATGGTCCGGGACCTAGCGGAGACCCAGTACTTC. It translates to CASMVRDLAETQYF.

The chain carries TRBV9 and TRBJ1-4; 10 nucleotides match TRBD1. The V and J ends lost 3 bases and 8 bases, in that order; junction bases with no gene match: 7. The germline V gene has CDR1 SGDLS and CDR2 YYNGEE. The CDR3 totals 15 residues. CDR3 sequence reads: CASSAIGTGEEKLFF. The DNA for the CDR3 is TGTGCCAGCAGCGCAATAGGGACAGGGGAGGAAAAACTGTTTTTT.